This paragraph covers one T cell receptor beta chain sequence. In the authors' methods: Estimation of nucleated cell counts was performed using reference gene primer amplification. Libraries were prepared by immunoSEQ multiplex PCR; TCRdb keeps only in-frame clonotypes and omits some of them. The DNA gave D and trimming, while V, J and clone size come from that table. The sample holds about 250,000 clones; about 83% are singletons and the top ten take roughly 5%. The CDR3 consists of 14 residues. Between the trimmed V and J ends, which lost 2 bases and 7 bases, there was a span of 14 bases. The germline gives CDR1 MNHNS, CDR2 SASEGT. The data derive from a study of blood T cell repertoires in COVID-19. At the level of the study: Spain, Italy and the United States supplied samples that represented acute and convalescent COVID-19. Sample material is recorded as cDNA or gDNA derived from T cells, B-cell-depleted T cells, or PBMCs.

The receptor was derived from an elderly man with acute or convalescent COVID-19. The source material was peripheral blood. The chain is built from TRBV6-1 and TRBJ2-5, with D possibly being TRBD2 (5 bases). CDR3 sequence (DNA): TGTGCCAGCAGTGAAACCCGGGGTCTAGTGACCCAGTACTTC. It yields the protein CASSETRGLVTQYF.